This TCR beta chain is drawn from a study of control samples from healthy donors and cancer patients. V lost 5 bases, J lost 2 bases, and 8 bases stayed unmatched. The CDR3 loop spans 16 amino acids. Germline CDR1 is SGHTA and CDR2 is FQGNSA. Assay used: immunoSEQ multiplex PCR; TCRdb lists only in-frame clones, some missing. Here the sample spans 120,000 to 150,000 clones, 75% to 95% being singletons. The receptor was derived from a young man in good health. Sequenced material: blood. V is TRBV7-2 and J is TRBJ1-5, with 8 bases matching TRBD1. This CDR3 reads CASSGDRGQGNQPQHF. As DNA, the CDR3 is TGTGCCAGCAGCGGTGACAGGGGTCAAGGCAATCAGCCCCAGCATTTT. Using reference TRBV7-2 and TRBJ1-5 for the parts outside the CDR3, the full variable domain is GAGVSQSPSNKVTEKGKDVELRCDPISGHTALYWYRQSLGQGLEFLIYFQGNSAPDKSGLPSDRFSAERTGGSVSTLTIQRTQQEDSAVYLCASSGDRGQGNQPQHFGDGTRLSIL.